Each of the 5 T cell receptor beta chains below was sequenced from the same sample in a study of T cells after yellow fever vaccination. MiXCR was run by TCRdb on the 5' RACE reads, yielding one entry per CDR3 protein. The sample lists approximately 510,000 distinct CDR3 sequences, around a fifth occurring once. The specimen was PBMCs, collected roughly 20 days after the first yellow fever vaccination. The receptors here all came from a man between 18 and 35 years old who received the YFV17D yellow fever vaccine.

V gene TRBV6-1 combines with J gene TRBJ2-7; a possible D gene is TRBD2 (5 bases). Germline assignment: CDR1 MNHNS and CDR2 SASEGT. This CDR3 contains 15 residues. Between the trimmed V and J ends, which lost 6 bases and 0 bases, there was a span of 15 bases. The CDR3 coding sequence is TGTGCCAGCAGCCAGTCCCTTGGGAGCTCCTACGAGCAGTACTTC. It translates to CASSQSLGSSYEQYF.

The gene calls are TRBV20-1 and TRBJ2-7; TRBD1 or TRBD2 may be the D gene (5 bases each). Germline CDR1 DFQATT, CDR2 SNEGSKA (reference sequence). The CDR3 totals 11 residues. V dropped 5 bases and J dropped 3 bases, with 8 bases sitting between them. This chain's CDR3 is CSAAGGYEQYF. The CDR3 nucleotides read TGCAGTGCTGCTGGGGGCTACGAGCAGTACTTC.

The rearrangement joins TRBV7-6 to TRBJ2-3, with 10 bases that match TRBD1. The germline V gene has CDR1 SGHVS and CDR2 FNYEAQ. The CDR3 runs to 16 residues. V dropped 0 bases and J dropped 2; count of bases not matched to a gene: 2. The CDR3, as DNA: TGTGCCAGCAGCTTAGCGGGGACAGGGGCCACAGATACGCAGTATTTT. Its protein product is CASSLAGTGATDTQYF.

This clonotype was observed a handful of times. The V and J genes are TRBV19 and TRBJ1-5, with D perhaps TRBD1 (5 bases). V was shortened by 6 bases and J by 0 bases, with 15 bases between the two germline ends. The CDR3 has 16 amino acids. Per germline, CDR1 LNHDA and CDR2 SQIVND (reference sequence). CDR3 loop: CASSQGSAYSNQPQHF. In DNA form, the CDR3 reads TGTGCCAGTAGCCAGGGTTCGGCCTATAGCAATCAGCCCCAGCATTTT.

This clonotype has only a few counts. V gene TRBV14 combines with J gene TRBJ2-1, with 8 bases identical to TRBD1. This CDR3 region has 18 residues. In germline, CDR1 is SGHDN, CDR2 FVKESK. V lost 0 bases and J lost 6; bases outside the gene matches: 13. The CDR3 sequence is CASSQDYKRGTGPNEQFF. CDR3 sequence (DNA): TGTGCCAGCAGCCAAGATTATAAAAGAGGGACAGGTCCCAATGAGCAGTTCTTC. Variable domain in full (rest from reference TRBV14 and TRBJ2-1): EAGVTQFPSHSVIEKGQTVTLRCDPISGHDNLYWYRRVMGKEIKFLLHFVKESKQDESGMPNNRFLAERTGGTYSTLKVQPAELEDSGVYFCASSQDYKRGTGPNEQFFGPGTRLTVL.